A single T cell receptor beta chain is shown here with its context. Its matching antigen is unknown. This record belongs to a study of cytomegalovirus exposure and HLA in healthy donors. General observations from the study: Highest at DRB1 and lowest at HLA-C, TCR association rates differed among HLA loci in a later analysis. Productive status was seen about 90% or about 30% of the time for most TCR beta V segments in an earlier analysis.

This PCR relied on a set of 60 Vbeta primers and 13 Jbeta primers. Here immunoSEQ multiplex PCR was the method, and the copy in TCRdb shows in-frame clones only, minus some. This sample has 40,000 or so clones, with around 90% found just once. V lost 8 bases to trimming and J lost 3 bases, with 7 bases between them. This CDR3 is built from 12 residues. Germline loops: CDR1 SNHLY, CDR2 FYNNEI. This TCR was sampled from a woman aged 40 to 50 in good health and CMV-seropositive. Sequenced sample: PBMCs. The rearrangement links TRBV2 to TRBJ2-2; perhaps TRBD2 as D (6 bases). This CDR3 is CASGRHTGELFF. Written as DNA, the CDR3 is TGTGCCAGCGGGAGGCACACCGGGGAGCTGTTTTTT.